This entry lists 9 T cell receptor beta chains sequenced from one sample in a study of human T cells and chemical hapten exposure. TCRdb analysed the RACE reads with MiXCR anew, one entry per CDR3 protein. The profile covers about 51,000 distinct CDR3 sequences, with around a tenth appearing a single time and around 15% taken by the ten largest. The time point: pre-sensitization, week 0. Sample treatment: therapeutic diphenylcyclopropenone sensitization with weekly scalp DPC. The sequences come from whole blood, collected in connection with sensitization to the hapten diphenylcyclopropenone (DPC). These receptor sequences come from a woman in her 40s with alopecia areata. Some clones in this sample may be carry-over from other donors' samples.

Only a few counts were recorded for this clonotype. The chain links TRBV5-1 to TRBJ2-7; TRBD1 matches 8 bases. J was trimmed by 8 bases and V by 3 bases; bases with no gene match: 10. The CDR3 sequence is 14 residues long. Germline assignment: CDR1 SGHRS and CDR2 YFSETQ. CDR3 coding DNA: TGCGCCAGCAGCTCCCGGGACAGGTCTGAGCAGCAGTACTTC. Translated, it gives CASSSRDRSEQQYF. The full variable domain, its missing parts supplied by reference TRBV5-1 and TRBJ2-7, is KAGVTQTPRYLIKTRGQQVTLSCSPISGHRSVSWYQQTPGQGLQFLFEYFSETQRNKGNFPGRFSGRQFSNSRSEMNVSTLELGDSALYLCASSSRDRSEQQYFGPGTRLTVT.

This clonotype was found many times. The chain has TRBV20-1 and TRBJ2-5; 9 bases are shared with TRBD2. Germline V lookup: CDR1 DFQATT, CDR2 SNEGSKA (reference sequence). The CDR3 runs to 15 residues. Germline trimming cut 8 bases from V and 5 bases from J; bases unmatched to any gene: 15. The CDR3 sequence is CSPAPGTSQIETQYF. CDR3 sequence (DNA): TGCAGTCCCGCTCCGGGGACTAGCCAGATTGAGACCCAGTACTTC.

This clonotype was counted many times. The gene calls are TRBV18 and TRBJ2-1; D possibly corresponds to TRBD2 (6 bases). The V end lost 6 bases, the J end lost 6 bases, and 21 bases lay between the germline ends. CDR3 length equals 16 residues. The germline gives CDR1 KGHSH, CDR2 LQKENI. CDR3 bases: TGTGCCAGCTCCCCCGGCCTAAGAGGGAGGAGCAATGAGCAGTTCTTC. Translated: CASSPGLRGRSNEQFF.

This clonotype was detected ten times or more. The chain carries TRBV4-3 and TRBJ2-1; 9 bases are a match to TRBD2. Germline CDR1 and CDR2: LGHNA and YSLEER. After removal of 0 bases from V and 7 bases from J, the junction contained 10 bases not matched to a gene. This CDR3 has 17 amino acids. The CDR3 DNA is TGCGCCAGCAGCCAAGACCCACAAGCGGGGGGCGTAAATGAGCAGTTCTTC. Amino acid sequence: CASSQDPQAGGVNEQFF.

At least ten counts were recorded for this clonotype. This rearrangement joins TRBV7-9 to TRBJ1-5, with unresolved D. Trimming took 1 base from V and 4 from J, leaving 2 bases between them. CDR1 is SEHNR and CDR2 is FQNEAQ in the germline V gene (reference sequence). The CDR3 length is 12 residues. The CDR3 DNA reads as TGTGCCAGCAGCTTAGAAAATCAGCCCCAGCATTTT. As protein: CASSLENQPQHF.

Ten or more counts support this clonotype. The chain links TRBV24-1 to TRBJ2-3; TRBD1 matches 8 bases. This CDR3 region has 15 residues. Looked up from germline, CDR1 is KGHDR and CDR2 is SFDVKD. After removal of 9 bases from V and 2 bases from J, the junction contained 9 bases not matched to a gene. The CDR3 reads CATADREWDTDTQYF. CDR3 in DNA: TGTGCCACCGCGGACAGGGAGTGGGACACAGATACGCAGTATTTT.

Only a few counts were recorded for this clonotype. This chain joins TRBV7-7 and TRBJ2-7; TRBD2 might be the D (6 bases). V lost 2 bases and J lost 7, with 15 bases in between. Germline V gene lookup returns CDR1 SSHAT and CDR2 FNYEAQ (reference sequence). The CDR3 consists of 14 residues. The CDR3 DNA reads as TGTGCCAGCAGCTTAAGTCGCGGGGTGGGAGAGCAGTACTTC. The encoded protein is CASSLSRGVGEQYF.

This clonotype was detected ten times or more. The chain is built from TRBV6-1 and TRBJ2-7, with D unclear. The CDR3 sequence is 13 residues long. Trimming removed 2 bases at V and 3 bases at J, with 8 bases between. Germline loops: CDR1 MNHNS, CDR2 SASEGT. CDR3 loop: CASSETAYYEQYF. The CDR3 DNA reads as TGTGCCAGCAGTGAAACAGCGTACTACGAGCAGTACTTC.

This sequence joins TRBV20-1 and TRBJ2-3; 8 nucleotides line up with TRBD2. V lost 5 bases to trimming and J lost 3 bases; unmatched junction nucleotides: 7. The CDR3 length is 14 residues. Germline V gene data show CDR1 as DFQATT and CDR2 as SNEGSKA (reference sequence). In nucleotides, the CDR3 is TGCAGTGCTTTTCTGGCGGGAGGAACAGATACGCAGTATTTT. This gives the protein CSAFLAGGTDTQYF.